These T cell receptor beta chains were read from a single sample in a study of PD-1 blockade in classical Hodgkin lymphoma. The table came from immunoSEQ multiplex PCR; TCRdb's copy has only in-frame clones and leaves some out. The sample carries tens of thousands of clones, 75% to 95% recorded once. Sequenced material: peripheral blood mononuclear cells (PBMCs), taken before the fourth cycle of nivolumab. The receptor source for this set is a human donor with classical Hodgkin lymphoma. The CDR3 runs from the conserved cysteine through the conserved F or W. Fields, in order: J gene, V gene, D gene, clone size, CDR3 protein, CDR3 DNA. A D gene is named only where the DNA matches it firmly. The size entry is marked missing in some rows and otherwise reads once, few, many or a size class.

j_call: TRBJ2-2; v_call: TRBV27; d_call: .; clone_size: .; cdr3_aa: CASSFRNTGELFF; cdr3_nt: TGTGCCAGCAGTTTCAGGAACACCGGGGAGCTGTTTTTT
j_call: TRBJ2-7; v_call: TRBV11-2; d_call: .; clone_size: .; cdr3_aa: CASSDFSNHEQYF; cdr3_nt: TGTGCCAGCAGCGACTTTTCAAACCACGAGCAGTACTTC
j_call: TRBJ1-3; v_call: TRBV13; d_call: TRBD1; clone_size: .; cdr3_aa: CASSYTGGPGNTIYF; cdr3_nt: TGTGCCAGCAGCTATACAGGGGGCCCTGGAAACACCATATATTTT
j_call: TRBJ1-1; v_call: TRBV25-1; d_call: .; clone_size: .; cdr3_aa: CASSESGLGDTEAFF; cdr3_nt: TGTGCCAGCAGTGAATCCGGGCTAGGGGATACTGAAGCTTTCTTT
j_call: TRBJ1-2; v_call: TRBV6-5; d_call: .; clone_size: .; cdr3_aa: CASSYQGPRGGYTF; cdr3_nt: TGTGCCAGCAGTTACCAGGGTCCACGTGGTGGCTACACCTTC
j_call: TRBJ2-3; v_call: TRBV7-2; d_call: TRBD2; clone_size: .; cdr3_aa: CASSMRGAGTDTQYF; cdr3_nt: TGTGCCAGCAGCATGCGGGGGGCCGGCACAGATACGCAGTATTTT
j_call: TRBJ1-2; v_call: TRBV29-1; d_call: .; clone_size: .; cdr3_aa: CSVEVLNYGYTF; cdr3_nt: TGCAGCGTTGAAGTCCTTAACTATGGCTACACCTTC
j_call: TRBJ1-5; v_call: TRBV7-2; d_call: .; clone_size: .; cdr3_aa: CASSLGTPNQPQHF; cdr3_nt: TGTGCCAGCAGCCTCGGGACACCCAATCAGCCCCAGCATTTT
j_call: TRBJ1-1; v_call: TRBV5-1; d_call: .; clone_size: .; cdr3_aa: CASSLRVNTEAFF; cdr3_nt: TGCGCCAGCAGCTTACGGGTGAACACTGAAGCTTTCTTT
j_call: TRBJ1-2; v_call: TRBV6-6; d_call: .; clone_size: .; cdr3_aa: CASSYGGYYGYTF; cdr3_nt: TGTGCCAGCAGTTACGGGGGGTACTATGGCTACACCTTC
j_call: TRBJ2-2; v_call: TRBV7-9; d_call: TRBD2; clone_size: .; cdr3_aa: CASSFSTSGPPNTGELFF; cdr3_nt: TGTGCCAGCAGCTTTAGTACTAGCGGACCGCCGAACACCGGGGAGCTGTTTTTT
j_call: TRBJ2-5; v_call: TRBV6-6; d_call: .; clone_size: .; cdr3_aa: CASSYSGETQYF; cdr3_nt: TGTGCCAGCAGTTACTCCGGTGAGACCCAGTACTTC
j_call: TRBJ2-7; v_call: TRBV6-5; d_call: TRBD2; clone_size: .; cdr3_aa: CASSPPSGVGEQYF; cdr3_nt: TGTGCCAGCAGCCCTCCTAGCGGGGTCGGCGAGCAGTACTTC
j_call: TRBJ2-3; v_call: TRBV28; d_call: .; clone_size: .; cdr3_aa: CASSSGSYRAGTDTQYF; cdr3_nt: TGTGCCAGCAGTTCCGGGTCATACAGGGCTGGGACAGATACGCAGTATTTT
j_call: TRBJ1-2; v_call: TRBV18; d_call: .; clone_size: .; cdr3_aa: CASSPSVTGQDYGYTF; cdr3_nt: TGTGCCAGCTCACCCTCAGTCACGGGTCAGGACTATGGCTACACCTTC
j_call: TRBJ1-3; v_call: TRBV4-2; d_call: .; clone_size: .; cdr3_aa: CASSQDWSSGNTIYF; cdr3_nt: TGTGCCAGCAGCCAAGATTGGAGCTCTGGAAACACCATATATTTT
j_call: TRBJ1-1; v_call: TRBV27; d_call: .; clone_size: .; cdr3_aa: CASAITSGTEAFF; cdr3_nt: TGTGCCAGCGCCATTACCAGTGGCACTGAAGCTTTCTTT
j_call: TRBJ2-7; v_call: TRBV14; d_call: TRBD1; clone_size: .; cdr3_aa: CASSTTLQGSVYEQYF; cdr3_nt: TGTGCCAGCAGCACCACATTACAGGGGTCCGTCTACGAGCAGTACTTC
j_call: TRBJ2-5; v_call: TRBV6-6; d_call: .; clone_size: .; cdr3_aa: CASSYFPGTETQYF; cdr3_nt: TGTGCCAGCAGTTACTTTCCGGGAACAGAGACCCAGTACTTC
j_call: TRBJ2-1; v_call: TRBV5-1; d_call: .; clone_size: .; cdr3_aa: CASTTIFHEQFF; cdr3_nt: TGCGCCAGCACCACAATCTTCCATGAGCAGTTCTTC
j_call: TRBJ1-1; v_call: TRBV19; d_call: .; clone_size: .; cdr3_aa: CASSIGAGNTEAFF; cdr3_nt: TGTGCCAGTAGTATAGGGGCAGGGAACACTGAAGCTTTCTTT
j_call: TRBJ1-1; v_call: TRBV29-1; d_call: TRBD1; clone_size: few; cdr3_aa: CSVRGLGTEAFF; cdr3_nt: TGCAGCGTCAGGGGGTTGGGCACTGAAGCTTTCTTT
j_call: TRBJ1-4; v_call: TRBV9; d_call: .; clone_size: .; cdr3_aa: CASSVVRGLNEKLFF; cdr3_nt: TGTGCCAGCAGCGTAGTTAGGGGTCTTAATGAAAAACTGTTTTTT
j_call: TRBJ1-1; v_call: TRBV6-5; d_call: TRBD1; clone_size: .; cdr3_aa: CASSGDSNEAFF; cdr3_nt: TGTGCCAGCAGTGGGGACAGCAATGAAGCTTTCTTT
j_call: TRBJ2-7; v_call: TRBV4-2; d_call: TRBD2; clone_size: .; cdr3_aa: CASSQNTAGDEQYF; cdr3_nt: TGTGCCAGCAGCCAAAATACTGCGGGGGATGAGCAGTACTTC
j_call: TRBJ1-5; v_call: TRBV30; d_call: .; clone_size: .; cdr3_aa: CAWSVGRVLSNQPQHF; cdr3_nt: TGTGCCTGGAGTGTAGGCAGGGTCCTTAGCAATCAGCCCCAGCATTTT
j_call: TRBJ2-1; v_call: TRBV19; d_call: TRBD1; clone_size: once; cdr3_aa: CASSNWTGVGNEQFF; cdr3_nt: TGTGCCAGTAGTAACTGGACAGGGGTTGGCAATGAGCAGTTCTTC
j_call: TRBJ2-7; v_call: TRBV5-1; d_call: TRBD1; clone_size: once; cdr3_aa: CASSVKSGPGQGNEQYF; cdr3_nt: TGCGCCAGCAGTGTTAAGTCGGGTCCGGGACAGGGAAACGAGCAGTACTTC
j_call: TRBJ1-5; v_call: TRBV30; d_call: .; clone_size: once; cdr3_aa: CAWSVSGAGNQPQHF; cdr3_nt: TGTGCCTGGAGTGTATCTGGGGCCGGGAATCAGCCCCAGCATTTT
j_call: TRBJ2-7; v_call: TRBV5-4; d_call: .; clone_size: .; cdr3_aa: CASSRDVAVDEQYF; cdr3_nt: TGTGCCAGCAGCAGGGACGTAGCTGTGGACGAGCAGTACTTC
j_call: TRBJ2-2; v_call: TRBV19; d_call: .; clone_size: .; cdr3_aa: CASSIDPARAGELFF; cdr3_nt: TGTGCCAGTAGTATAGACCCAGCCCGAGCCGGGGAGCTGTTTTTT
j_call: TRBJ2-1; v_call: TRBV9; d_call: .; clone_size: .; cdr3_aa: CASSVDGGPHNEQFF; cdr3_nt: TGTGCCAGCAGCGTAGACGGGGGTCCACACAATGAGCAGTTCTTC
j_call: TRBJ2-2; v_call: TRBV9; d_call: .; clone_size: .; cdr3_aa: CASSVEGNTGELFF; cdr3_nt: TGTGCCAGCAGCGTAGAAGGGAACACCGGGGAGCTGTTTTTT
j_call: TRBJ1-4; v_call: TRBV7-9; d_call: .; clone_size: .; cdr3_aa: CASSFGVRDKGEKLFF; cdr3_nt: TGTGCCAGCAGCTTTGGTGTTAGGGACAAAGGAGAAAAACTGTTTTTT